The 28 T cell receptor beta chains below were found in one sample sequenced in a study of regulatory T cells in long-lasting Graves disease. Library construction for TCR beta used iRepertoire HTBI primers and Arm-PCR of CDR3 regions. TCRdb itself ran the multiplex PCR reads through MiXCR, one entry per CDR3 protein. The table has some 490,000 distinct CDR3 sequences, about 12% seen once. Specified time point: newly diagnosed GD, antithyroid drugs for less than 3 months. TCR sequences were obtained from RNA taken from PBMCs. These data are also associated with another study on T cells in Graves' hyperthyroidism and ophthalmopathy.

Source: peripheral blood mononuclear cells (PBMCs), taken at new diagnosis, from a patient treated with antithyroid drugs. Source of these receptors: a woman in her twenties or thirties with Graves disease.

To note about this clonotype: Being one base from a much bigger clone, this may be a read error. The chain has TRBV9 and TRBJ2-3; 10 positions match TRBD2. This CDR3 comprises 19 residues. Germline V CDR1 and CDR2: SGDLS, YYNGEE. The CDR3 loop is CASSESSLAGVGITDSQYF. For the CDR3, the DNA is TGTGCCAGCAGTGAAAGTTCGCTAGCGGGAGTGGGGATCACAGATTCGCAGTATTTT.

This clonotype was observed a handful of times. The rearrangement uses TRBV20-1 and TRBJ2-4; D is unresolved. This CDR3 has 15 residues. Germline CDR1 and CDR2: DFQATT and SNEGSKA (reference sequence). V was pared by 3 bases and J by 3 bases, with 15 bases between. CDR3 DNA sequence: TGCAGTGCTAGCGGAAATTTGTTTGACAAAAACATTCAGTACTTC. Amino acid sequence: CSASGNLFDKNIQYF.

This clonotype was picked up many times. This chain links TRBV28 with TRBJ2-7; 9 nucleotides line up with TRBD1. V was clipped by 7 bases and J by 2 bases; unmatched bases: 15. The CDR3 is made up of 17 amino acids. Germline V lookup: CDR1 MDHEN, CDR2 SYDVKM. CDR3 sequence: CASTTTSGDRVTYEQYF. The CDR3 coding sequence is TGTGCCAGCACTACTACCTCGGGGGACAGGGTCACCTACGAGCAGTACTTC.

On this clonotype itself: The CDR3 end shows no conserved phenylalanine or tryptophan, and so a read error is likely. V and J are TRBV2 and TRBJ2-1; 10 bases agree with TRBD2. V lost 6 bases and J lost 7; bases outside the gene matches: 15. The CDR3 covers 17 residues. Germline V gives CDR1 SNHLY, CDR2 FYNNEI. DNA for the CDR3: TGTGCCAGCAGGAGGAGTTCGGTTGGGACTAGCGTAAATGAGCAGTTCTCC. Amino acid sequence: CASRRSSVGTSVNEQFS.

This clonotype showed up many times. The chain uses TRBV11-2 and TRBJ2-3; no firm D call. Trimming took 3 bases from V and 0 from J, leaving 7 bases between them. The CDR3 length is 14 residues. The germline gives CDR1 SGHAT, CDR2 FQNNGV. The CDR3 coding sequence is TGTGCCAGCAGCTTGAGAATTAGCACAGATACGCAGTATTTT. Protein sequence: CASSLRISTDTQYF.

The sample holds many counts of this clonotype. V usage is TRBV18 and J usage is TRBJ2-3; perhaps TRBD1 as D (5 bases). The V gene lost 8 bases and the J gene lost 4 bases, with 13 bases spanning the gap. Germline V gene lookup returns CDR1 KGHSH and CDR2 LQKENI. The CDR3 is 13 amino acids. This CDR3 reads CASSPTQADTQYF. CDR3 nucleotides: TGTGCCAGCAGCCCCACACAGGCAGATACGCAGTATTTT.

This clonotype was seen ten or more times. V is TRBV12-3 or TRBV12-4 and J is TRBJ2-2, with 9 bases aligning to TRBD1. This CDR3 comprises 16 residues. The V segment lost 1 base and the J segment 2 bases; nucleotides outside the gene matches: 2. The CDR3 here is CASSLGTGVNTGELFF. CDR3 sequence (DNA): TGTGCCAGCAGTTTAGGGACAGGGGTTAACACCGGGGAGCTGTTTTTT.

This clonotype was detected many times. This chain links TRBV11-1 with TRBJ2-3; D call uncertain. The CDR3 is made up of 14 amino acids. Germline V gene lookup returns CDR1 SGHAT and CDR2 FQDESV (reference sequence). Trimming shortened V by 0 bases and J by 6 bases, and 10 bases separated the two germline ends. The CDR3 sequence: CASSLAFRSDTQYF. The CDR3 bases are TGTGCCAGCAGCTTAGCCTTTAGGTCGGATACGCAGTATTTT.

Of note for this clonotype: A single base separates this from a much larger clone, so it may be a read error. The rearrangement links TRBV4-3 to TRBJ2-1; D is ambiguous. Per germline, CDR1 LGHNA and CDR2 YSLEER. The CDR3 is made up of 14 amino acids. The chain's CDR3 is CASSLGRSYNEQLF. The CDR3 DNA sequence: TGCGCCAGCAGCCTTGGACGGAGTTACAATGAGCAGCTCTTC.

This clonotype has at least ten counts. The chain is built from TRBV30 and TRBJ1-2, with D uncertain. The V end was cut by 1 base, the J end by 8 bases, with 11 bases between. This CDR3 is built from 12 residues. Germline lookup yields CDR1 GTSNPN and CDR2 SVGIG (reference sequence). The CDR3 nucleotides are TGTGCCTGGAGTGCCCCGGGTGGCGGCTACACCTTC. It translates to CAWSAPGGGYTF.

This clonotype has only a few counts. The chain recombines TRBV4-1 with TRBJ2-1; D unclear. The CDR3 has 15 amino acids. Between the trimmed V and J ends, which lost 3 bases and 5 bases, there was a span of 14 bases. The germline gives CDR1 MGHRA, CDR2 YSYEKL. The DNA for the CDR3 is TGCGCCAGCAGCCAGCCCCTTGGCAGCCACAATGAGCAGTTCTTC. Its protein product is CASSQPLGSHNEQFF.

This clonotype was seen repeatedly, ten times or more. The chain uses TRBV11-2 and TRBJ2-7; D perhaps matches TRBD2 (5 bases). Germline CDR1 SGHAT, CDR2 FQNNGV. The CDR3 covers 11 residues. With 6 bases removed from V and 10 bases from J, the gap between germline ends came to 13 bases. The CDR3 loop reads CASRDGLVQYF. CDR3 DNA sequence: TGTGCCAGCAGAGATGGACTTGTACAGTACTTC.

As for this clonotype: A clone one base away is much larger, so this may be a read error. The chain carries TRBV5-1 and TRBJ2-7, with D unclear. The CDR3 has 14 residues. Germline V gives CDR1 SGHRS, CDR2 YFSETQ. DNA of the CDR3: TGTGCCAGCAGCTTAGACGTAAGCTCCTACGAGCAGTACTTC. This translates into CASSLDVSSYEQYF. The entire variable domain, with the rest obtained from reference TRBV5-1 and TRBJ2-7, is as follows: KAGVTQTPRYLIKTRGQQVTLSCSPISGHRSVSWYQQTPGQGLQFLFEYFSETQRNKGNFPGRFSGRQFSNSRSEMNVSTLELGDSALYLCASSLDVSSYEQYFGPGTRLTVT.

This clonotype was seen many times. This chain links TRBV11-2 with TRBJ1-2, with D possibly being TRBD1 (5 bases). With 5 bases removed from V and 6 bases from J, the gap between germline ends came to 13 bases. The germline V gene has CDR1 SGHAT and CDR2 FQNNGV. The CDR3 totals 13 residues. The CDR3 is CASSLAPGNGYTF. The CDR3 DNA is TGTGCCAGCAGCCTGGCCCCAGGGAATGGCTACACCTTC.

The chain employs TRBV6-2 or TRBV6-3 and TRBJ1-1; D is uncertain. The CDR3 runs 15 residues. Deletions cut 5 bases from V and 8 bases from J, with 21 bases between. The germline gives CDR1 MNHEY, CDR2 SVGEGT. The CDR3 nucleotides are TGTGCCAGCAGTGTCTACAAACCCGGGGAAGCAGAAGCTTTCTTT. Its protein is CASSVYKPGEAEAFF.

This clonotype has at least ten counts. The J gene is TRBJ1-2, the V gene TRBV28; D uncertain. Germline CDR1 and CDR2: MDHEN and SYDVKM. V lost 4 bases and J lost 4, with 7 bases in between. The CDR3 spans 12 residues. The CDR3 loop reads CASSSNRYGYTF. In nucleotides, the CDR3 is TGTGCCAGCAGTTCTAACCGCTATGGCTACACCTTC.

This clonotype was found many times. The gene calls are TRBV27 and TRBJ2-1; possibly TRBD2 for D (6 bases). V lost 1 base, J lost 0 bases, and 10 bases lay in between. Germline CDR1 is MNHEY and CDR2 is SMNVEV (reference sequence). This CDR3 region has 16 residues. In DNA, the CDR3 is TGTGCCAGCAGTTTATGGGCGGGGAGCTCCTACAATGAGCAGTTCTTC. This sequence encodes CASSLWAGSSYNEQFF.

This clonotype was counted at least ten times. The rearrangement links TRBV2 to TRBJ1-5; possibly TRBD1 for D (5 bases). V lost 3 bases and J lost 5, with 11 bases in between. Germline CDR1 is SNHLY and CDR2 is FYNNEI. The CDR3 covers 14 residues. The CDR3 DNA follows: TGTGCCAGCAGTGAGCTTGGGGGGGATCAGCCCCAGCATTTT. It specifies CASSELGGDQPQHF.

This clonotype was counted many times. The CDR3, as DNA: TGTGCCAGCAGCTCGCCTGGATCTGAAGCTTTCTTT. Residues: CASSSPGSEAFF. The chain employs TRBV7-9 and TRBJ1-1; D gene uncertain. There are 12 residues in the CDR3. With 4 bases removed from V and 6 bases from J, the gap between germline ends came to 9 bases. Germline assignment: CDR1 SEHNR and CDR2 FQNEAQ (reference sequence).

This clonotype was detected many times. The chain recombines TRBV3-1 with TRBJ2-7; tentative D call: TRBD1 (6 bases). The V gene's germline CDR1 is LGHDT and CDR2 YNNKEL (reference sequence). The CDR3 sequence is 14 residues long. The V gene lost 2 bases and the J gene lost 4 bases, with 12 bases spanning the gap. CDR3 region: CASSQFLGTYEQYF. The CDR3 DNA reads as TGTGCCAGCAGCCAATTTCTCGGGACATACGAGCAGTACTTC.

This clonotype has a count of ten or more. V gene TRBV6-1 combines with J gene TRBJ2-3; D remains ambiguous. The CDR3 has 14 residues. Trimming stripped 7 bases from V and 0 bases from J, with 11 bases between. CDR1 and CDR2 from the germline V gene are MNHNS and SASEGT. CDR3 coding DNA: TGTGCCAGCACAGTCTTCCCTAGCACAGATACGCAGTATTTT. This sequence encodes CASTVFPSTDTQYF.

This clonotype was found many times. This chain uses TRBV7-9 with TRBJ1-1, with D hard to call. Trimming pared 7 bases from V and 0 bases from J, leaving 15 bases between. Germline CDR1 SEHNR, CDR2 FQNEAQ (reference sequence). This CDR3 has 15 residues. CDR3 in DNA: TGTGCCAGCAAACCCGGAGGAGGAATGAACACTGAAGCTTTCTTT. It yields the protein CASKPGGGMNTEAFF.

Ten or more counts support this clonotype. The genes are TRBV19 and TRBJ2-7; tentative D call: TRBD2 (6 bases). Germline assignment: CDR1 LNHDA and CDR2 SQIVND (reference sequence). The CDR3 extends over 12 amino acids. The CDR3 loop reads CASGSDSYEQYF. In DNA form, the CDR3 reads TGTGCTAGCGGATCCGATTCCTACGAGCAGTACTTC. Variable domain in full (rest from reference TRBV19 and TRBJ2-7): DGGITQSPKYLFRKEGQNVTLSCEQNLNHDAMYWYRQDPGQGLRLIYYSQIVNDFQKGDIAEGYSVSREKKESFPLTVTSAQKNPTAFYLCASGSDSYEQYFGPGTRLTVT.

This clonotype was detected ten times or more. The genes are TRBV7-9 and TRBJ2-1, with D perhaps assigned TRBD1 or TRBD2 (6 bases each). V lost 5 bases and J lost 9, with 11 bases in between. This CDR3 is built from 12 residues. Looked up from germline, CDR1 is SEHNR and CDR2 is FQNEAQ (reference sequence). CDR3 DNA: TGTGCCAGCAGCCGACTAGGGGGTGAGCAGTTCTTC. Encoded protein: CASSRLGGEQFF.

The chain combines TRBV5-4 with TRBJ2-7; 9 bases fit TRBD2. The CDR3 sequence is 15 residues long. The V and J ends lost 1 base and 5 bases, in that order; junction bases with no gene match: 7. CDR1 is SGHNT and CDR2 is YYREEE in the germline V gene (reference sequence). The CDR3 reads CASSLPGTSRNEQYF. CDR3 DNA: TGTGCCAGCAGCTTGCCTGGGACTAGCAGGAACGAGCAGTACTTC. The whole variable domain, remainder taken from reference TRBV5-4 and TRBJ2-7, is ETGVTQSPTHLIKTRGQQVTLRCSSQSGHNTVSWYQQALGQGPQFIFQYYREEENGRGNFPPRFSGLQFPNYSSELNVNALELDDSALYLCASSLPGTSRNEQYFGPGTRLTVT.

V usage is TRBV28 and J usage is TRBJ2-7, with TRBD2 matching 10 bases. This CDR3 spans 18 amino acids. V gave up 5 bases and J gave up 0 bases; unmatched junction bases: 13. Germline CDR1 MDHEN, CDR2 SYDVKM. The DNA for the CDR3 is TGTGCCAGCAGTCCCGATCAGACTCTAGCGGGAGTCTCCTACGAGCAGTACTTC. Encoded protein: CASSPDQTLAGVSYEQYF.

This clonotype was counted at least ten times. The chain employs TRBV19 and TRBJ1-1; the D gene is possibly TRBD1 (5 bases). With 4 bases removed from V and 1 base from J, the gap between germline ends came to 7 bases. The CDR3 spans 13 residues. CDR1 and CDR2 (germline): LNHDA, SQIVND (reference sequence). The CDR3 here is CASSTTANTEAFF. In DNA, the CDR3 is TGTGCCAGTAGTACGACAGCGAACACTGAAGCTTTCTTT.

This rearrangement joins TRBV5-1 to TRBJ1-5; the D gene is possibly TRBD1 (6 bases). Per the germline V gene, CDR1 is SGHRS and CDR2 is YFSETQ. V was shortened by 4 bases and J by 5 bases, with 22 bases between the two germline ends. CDR3 length equals 17 residues. This chain's CDR3 is CASSPNGGRGRDQPQHF. The CDR3 region has the DNA TGCGCCAGCAGCCCCAACGGCGGCAGGGGTAGGGATCAGCCCCAGCATTTT.